The 25 T cell receptor beta chains listed next were all sequenced from one sample in a study of T cells in Graves' hyperthyroidism and ophthalmopathy. RNA transcripts served as the template for amplifying TCR beta CDR3 regions. HTBI primers were the set used in a first-round RT-PCR of the TCR CDR3. TCRdb reanalysed the multiplex PCR reads using MiXCR and keeps one entry per CDR3 protein. The sample consists of 250,000 to 300,000 distinct CDR3 sequences, around 13% of them appearing once. The sample consisted of blood. Receptors originate from a woman aged 40 to 49 with Graves' hyperthyroidism.

This clonotype showed up many times. The chain links TRBV5-1 to TRBJ1-1, with no clear D. Trimming took off 4 bases at V and 0 bases at J, with 13 bases between the two ends. Germline V gene lookup returns CDR1 SGHRS and CDR2 YFSETQ. The CDR3 runs 15 residues. The CDR3 region is CASSPGGRLNTEAFF. DNA of the CDR3: TGCGCCAGCAGCCCGGGCGGCAGGTTGAACACTGAAGCTTTCTTT.

This clonotype was counted many times. The genes are TRBV27 and TRBJ2-2; D is undetermined. CDR1 and CDR2 (germline): MNHEY, SMNVEV (reference sequence). The CDR3 runs 12 residues. Trimming removed 2 bases from V and 5 bases from J, with 3 bases in between. CDR3 in DNA: TGTGCCAGCAGTTTAGAGACCGGGGAGCTGTTTTTT. It is translated as CASSLETGELFF.

The rearrangement joins TRBV19 to TRBJ1-5, with D possibly matching TRBD1 (5 bases). Germline-derived CDR1 and CDR2 are LNHDA and SQIVND (reference sequence). The CDR3 covers 17 residues. V dropped 8 bases and J dropped 0 bases, with 20 bases sitting between them. Here the CDR3 DNA reads TGTGCCAGTCGAAAACAGGTAACTGGTTATAGCAATCAGCCCCAGCATTTT. Its protein is CASRKQVTGYSNQPQHF.

This clonotype was seen repeatedly, ten times or more. This chain uses TRBV6-1 with TRBJ1-1; 7 bases align to TRBD1. V was pared by 6 bases and J by 4 bases, with 5 bases of the junction left unmatched. The CDR3 has 13 amino acids. The germline gives CDR1 MNHNS, CDR2 SASEGT. CDR3 sequence (DNA): TGTGCCAGCAGAGTACCAGGGGGCACTGAAGCTTTCTTT. Its translation is CASRVPGGTEAFF.

This clonotype occurred many times. The chain employs TRBV7-2 and TRBJ1-3; tentatively, D is TRBD1 (6 bases). Germline CDR1 is SGHTA and CDR2 is FQGNSA. Trimming pared 5 bases from V and 3 bases from J, leaving 14 bases between. The CDR3 contains 15 residues. CDR3 DNA: TGTGCCAGCAGCACACAGGGTGTGGGTGGAAACACCATATATTTT. It encodes CASSTQGVGGNTIYF.

This clonotype was seen many times. The rearrangement uses TRBV2 and TRBJ1-1, with TRBD1 matching over 9 bases. The CDR3 length is 14 residues. Germline V lookup: CDR1 SNHLY, CDR2 FYNNEI. Trimming at V came to 6 bases and at J to 5 bases, leaving 7 bases not matched to a gene. In nucleotides, the CDR3 is TGTGCCAGCAGACGGAGACAGGGGGGGACTGAAGCTTTCTTT. Its translation is CASRRRQGGTEAFF.

This clonotype was found a few times. J is TRBJ1-4 and V is TRBV27; D might be TRBD1 (5 bases). V was pared by 2 bases and J by 6 bases, with 10 bases between. Germline lookup yields CDR1 MNHEY and CDR2 SMNVEV (reference sequence). The CDR3 contains 14 residues. CDR3 sequence: CASSLRGWDEKLFF. The CDR3 DNA reads TGTGCCAGCAGTTTACGGGGCTGGGATGAAAAACTGTTTTTT. Using reference TRBV27 and TRBJ1-4 for the parts outside the CDR3, the full variable domain is EAQVTQNPRYLITVTGKKLTVTCSQNMNHEYMSWYRQDPGLGLRQIYYSMNVEVTDKGDVPEGYKVSRKEKRNFPLILESPSPNQTSLYFCASSLRGWDEKLFFGSGTQLSVL.

The chain couples TRBV27 to TRBJ2-7; TRBD2 matches at 8 bases. This CDR3 region has 15 residues. V lost 6 bases to trimming and J lost 0 bases; unmatched junction nucleotides: 7. Germline-derived CDR1 and CDR2 are MNHEY and SMNVEV (reference sequence). CDR3 region: CASRFLAGSSYEQYF. The CDR3, as DNA: TGTGCCAGCAGGTTTTTAGCGGGGTCCTCCTACGAGCAGTACTTC.

The genes are TRBV30 and TRBJ2-5; 13 nucleotides match TRBD2. This CDR3 is built from 15 residues. With V trimmed by 6 bases and J by 5 bases, 9 bases remained unmatched. CDR1 and CDR2 (germline): GTSNPN, SVGIG (reference sequence). The CDR3 spells CACSRTSGGWETQYF. CDR3 coding DNA: TGTGCCTGTTCGCGGACTAGCGGGGGTTGGGAGACCCAGTACTTC.

J is TRBJ2-1 and V is TRBV15; D unclear. Germline assignment: CDR1 LNHNV and CDR2 YYDKDF (reference sequence). The CDR3 sequence is 15 residues long. Trimming took off 5 bases at V and 2 bases at J, with 13 bases between the two ends. The CDR3 sequence: CATSALPPTYNEQFF. The DNA for the CDR3 is TGTGCCACCAGCGCCCTCCCTCCTACCTACAATGAGCAGTTCTTC.

This clonotype was detected a few times. The chain combines TRBV7-3 with TRBJ2-2, with 14 bases that match TRBD2. J was trimmed by 1 base and V by 2 bases; bases with no gene match: 12. The CDR3 has 21 residues. Germline V gene sequence: CDR1 SGHTA, CDR2 FQGTGA. As DNA, the CDR3 is TGTGCCAGCAGCTTATTGGCCCGAGGACTAGCGGGAGGCCGGAACACCGGGGAGCTGTTTTTT. Encoded protein: CASSLLARGLAGGRNTGELFF.

V gene TRBV4-2 combines with J gene TRBJ2-7; a possible D gene is TRBD2 (5 bases). CDR3 length: 16 amino acids. The V and J ends lost 0 bases and 0 bases respectively, with 12 bases between them. Per the germline V gene, CDR1 is LGHNA and CDR2 is YNFKEQ. This chain's CDR3 is CASSQDRGSGSYEQYF. The CDR3 DNA reads TGTGCCAGCAGCCAAGATCGAGGGAGTGGCTCCTACGAGCAGTACTTC.

The chain joins TRBV5-5 to TRBJ2-7; tentatively, D is TRBD1 (6 bases). V gave up 4 bases and J gave up 3 bases, with 20 bases separating them. Looked up from germline, CDR1 is SGHKS and CDR2 is YYEKEE (reference sequence). The CDR3 is 16 residues long. The CDR3 bases are TGTGCCAGCAGCGACGAATGGACAGCCCCTTACTACGAGCAGTACTTC. Encoded protein: CASSDEWTAPYYEQYF.

This clonotype was seen repeatedly, ten times or more. The chain combines TRBV5-6 with TRBJ1-5; no definite D call. Germline CDR1 is SGHDT and CDR2 is YYEEEE. The CDR3 runs 14 residues. The germline V and J ends were trimmed by 5 bases and 3 bases, with 12 bases remaining between them. CDR3 nucleotide sequence: TGTGCCAGCAGTAGTTCCGTACTCAATCAGCCCCAGCATTTT. This sequence encodes CASSSSVLNQPQHF.

The rearrangement joins TRBV7-9 to TRBJ2-7, with 8 bases matching TRBD2. The CDR3 is 15 amino acids. Germline CDR1 SEHNR, CDR2 FQNEAQ (reference sequence). J was trimmed by 6 bases and V by 0 bases; bases with no gene match: 7. The CDR3 loop reads CASSLAGRVGGEQYF. The CDR3 nucleotides are TGTGCCAGCAGCTTAGCCGGGAGGGTTGGTGGCGAGCAGTACTTC. Supplemented by reference TRBV7-9 and TRBJ2-7, the full variable domain reads DTGVSQNPRHKITKRGQNVTFRCDPISEHNRLYWYRQTLGQGPEFLTYFQNEAQLEKSRLLSDRFSAERPKGSFSTLEIQRTEQGDSAMYLCASSLAGRVGGEQYFGPGTRLTVT.

This clonotype was found a few times. The chain carries TRBV6-1 and TRBJ1-5; no reliable D call. Germline V gives CDR1 MNHNS, CDR2 SASEGT. The CDR3 runs 12 residues. V lost 8 bases, J lost 6 bases, and 11 bases lay in between. The CDR3 bases are TGTGCCAGCGGTAGGGTATCTCAGCCCCAGCATTTT. Translated, it gives CASGRVSQPQHF.

This clonotype was recorded only once. A much larger clone differs from this one at a single base, so this may be a read error. The chain carries TRBV15 and TRBJ1-2; D call uncertain. Germline CDR1 reads LNHNV; CDR2 reads YYDKDF (reference sequence). The CDR3 extends over 12 amino acids. The CDR3 bases are TGTGCCACCAGCGGCAGTGGTGATGGCCACACCTTC. It translates to CATSGSGDGHTF.

The rearrangement joins TRBV27 to TRBJ1-1; 10 bases agree with TRBD1. The germline CDR1 and CDR2 sequences are MNHEY and SMNVEV (reference sequence). The CDR3 covers 15 residues. V lost 10 bases, J lost 9 bases, and 17 bases stayed unmatched. This CDR3 reads CATQKGQGGLVKAFF. The CDR3 DNA is TGTGCCACCCAAAAAGGACAGGGGGGATTGGTTAAAGCTTTCTTT.

This clonotype was detected many times. The V and J genes are TRBV11-3 and TRBJ1-4, with D maybe TRBD1 (5 bases). Trimming removed 5 bases at V and 4 bases at J, with 11 bases between. This CDR3 has 14 residues. Looked up from germline, CDR1 is SGHNT and CDR2 is YENEEA. The DNA of the CDR3 is TGTGCCAGCAGCCACGACAGTGTTAATGAAAAACTGTTTTTT. Translating it yields CASSHDSVNEKLFF.

This rearrangement joins TRBV29-1 to TRBJ1-1; D might be TRBD1 (5 bases). V lost 3 bases and J lost 0, with 8 bases in between. The germline V gene encodes CDR1 SQVTM and CDR2 ANQGSEA. This CDR3 has 13 residues. The CDR3 sequence: CSVDDSLNTEAFF. Here the CDR3 DNA reads TGCAGCGTTGACGACAGCTTGAACACTGAAGCTTTCTTT.

In its sample, this clonotype was seen a few times. The rearrangement joins TRBV15 to TRBJ2-4; a possible D gene is TRBD2 (6 bases). This CDR3 has 18 amino acids. The ends were cut back, 1 base at V and 0 bases at J, with 16 bases in the middle. Germline loops: CDR1 LNHNV, CDR2 YYDKDF (reference sequence). The CDR3 DNA sequence: TGTGCCACCAGCAGAGGGGGGGACTCGATACTAGCCAAAAACATTCAGTACTTC. This codes for CATSRGGDSILAKNIQYF.

This clonotype has at least ten counts. For the CDR3, the DNA is TGTGCCAGCAGCGCAAGGAATCAGCCCCAGCATTTT. This sequence encodes CASSARNQPQHF. V and J are TRBV13 and TRBJ1-5; D gene unclear. CDR1 is PRHDT and CDR2 is FYEKMQ in the germline V gene (reference sequence). The CDR3 is 12 amino acids. The V end lost 5 bases, the J end lost 4 bases, and 6 bases lay between the germline ends.

This clonotype was counted a few times. The genes are TRBV15 and TRBJ2-6; D ambiguous. V shed 1 base and J shed 4 bases, with 8 bases lying between them. The V gene's germline CDR1 is LNHNV and CDR2 YYDKDF (reference sequence). The CDR3 is 15 amino acids. In nucleotides, the CDR3 is TGTGCCACCAGCAGAGCCTTTGAGGGGGCCAACGTCCTGACTTTC. Translation: CATSRAFEGANVLTF.

The chain carries TRBV15 and TRBJ1-4, with D hard to call. Trimming shortened V by 1 base and J by 12 bases, and 6 bases separated the two germline ends. Germline lookup yields CDR1 LNHNV and CDR2 YYDKDF (reference sequence). The CDR3 is 11 residues long. CDR3 coding DNA: TGTGCCACCAGCAGAGGGGCAGAACTGTTTTTT. Translated: CATSRGAELFF.

This clonotype was detected many times. This chain connects TRBV28 to TRBJ2-7, with D possibly being TRBD2 (5 bases). Trimming left V 3 bases short and J 0 bases short, with 12 bases between. Germline lookup yields CDR1 MDHEN and CDR2 SYDVKM. The CDR3 totals 15 residues. The CDR3 DNA reads TGTGCCAGCAGTTTGGGCGGGTGGAGCTCCTACGAGCAGTACTTC. Residues: CASSLGGWSSYEQYF.